These T cell receptor beta chains were read from a single sample in a study of CXCR3-negative and CXCR3-positive naive CD8 T cells. From its re-call of the 5' RACE reads, TCRdb lists each CDR3 protein once, without DNA. In total, the table holds tens of thousands of distinct CDR3 sequences. The specimen sequenced was naive CXCR3+ CD8+ T cells from blood. These receptor sequences come from a human donor in good health. Some clones in this sample may be carry-over from other donors' samples. CDR3s include the opening cysteine and the closing phenylalanine or tryptophan. Each record gives: V gene, J gene, CDR3 protein.

>TRBV7-2|TRBJ2-1
CASSFGGGPGNEQFF
>TRBV6-5|TRBJ2-3
CASSYSGGGGDTQYF
>TRBV30|TRBJ2-4
CAWSRAGGGAKNIQYF
>TRBV4-3|TRBJ1-2
CASSQDSEENYGYTF
>TRBV14|TRBJ2-6
CASSQYTGSGANVLTF
>TRBV12-3/TRBV12-4|TRBJ2-7
CASSFPPPYEQYF
>TRBV28|TRBJ1-6
CASSFFPDTQVHF
>TRBV20-1|TRBJ2-7
CSARDTERSSTYEQYF
>TRBV6-2/TRBV6-3|TRBJ2-7
CASSYSVSYEQYF
>TRBV10-3|TRBJ2-1
CAISADTSGTSDEQFF
>TRBV6-5|TRBJ2-5
CASSVQREQETQYF
>TRBV5-1|TRBJ1-2
CASSLETGSNYGYTF
>TRBV14|TRBJ2-7
CASSLDRGSNEQYF
>TRBV5-5|TRBJ2-3
CASSSPDRDSTDTQYF
>TRBV14|TRBJ2-7
CASSLVGDFVKYF
>TRBV12-5|TRBJ2-1
CASGLPWGTSGYNEQFF
>TRBV7-9|TRBJ2-1
CASSPPSESYNEQLF